Sequencing of this T cell receptor (beta chain) was carried out in a study of OX40 agonist ivuxolimab in advanced cancers. Sequencing used immunoSEQ multiplex PCR; TCRdb keeps in-frame clones, though not all of them. The sample shows over 30,000 clones, roughly four fifths of them seen only once. Sequenced material: CD4+ or CD8+ T cells sorted from blood, taken in a trial of the OX40 agonist ivuxolimab. This receptor was obtained from an adult with an advanced solid tumor such as melanoma, head and neck, liver or kidney cancer.

The CDR3 region has the DNA TGCGCCAGCGGCCTGGAGGTCTATGAGCAGTTCTTC. Translating gives CASGLEVYEQFF. V is TRBV10-2 and J is TRBJ2-1; tentative D call: TRBD2 (5 bases). Deletions cut 8 bases from V and 8 bases from J, with 13 bases between. The CDR3 is made up of 12 amino acids. Germline V gene sequence: CDR1 WSHSY, CDR2 SAAADI.